The 16 T cell receptor beta chains given below trace back to one sample, sequenced in a study of graft-versus-host responses after intestinal transplantation. Only in-frame clones appear in the TCRdb table, and some are missing; sequencing was by immunoSEQ multiplex PCR. The sample holds approximately 130,000 clones, just over 90% seen once. Their antigens remain unidentified. Source: unstimulated CD4+ T cells sorted from spleen or lymph node cells, taken before intestinal transplant. These receptors were collected from a human donor who received an intestinal transplant.

The rearrangement links TRBV5-1 to TRBJ2-2; D is perhaps TRBD2 (5 bases). This CDR3 region has 15 residues. Germline CDR1 and CDR2: SGHRS and YFSETQ. V dropped 0 bases and J dropped 3 bases, with 9 bases sitting between them. The CDR3 DNA is TGCGCCAGCAGCTTGGCCCTAGCCTACACCGGGGAGCTGTTTTTT. Translation: CASSLALAYTGELFF.

The chain has TRBV5-4 and TRBJ2-5; D is uncertain. The CDR3 is made up of 13 amino acids. Germline CDR1 is SGHNT and CDR2 is YYREEE (reference sequence). Trimming took off 3 bases at V and 5 bases at J, with 11 bases between the two ends. The CDR3 DNA follows: TGTGCCAGCAGCTCGCTAATGGGGGAGACCCAGTACTTC. Translated, it gives CASSSLMGETQYF.

The chain links TRBV19 to TRBJ1-1, with a possible D match to TRBD1 (5 bases). Per germline, CDR1 LNHDA and CDR2 SQIVND (reference sequence). Deletions cut 5 bases from V and 7 bases from J, with 11 bases between. This CDR3 comprises 12 residues. DNA for the CDR3: TGTGCCAGTAGTTCCGGACATATTGAAGCTTTCTTT. Translation: CASSSGHIEAFF.

CDR3 sequence (DNA): TGTGCCATCAGTGATCCGACAGGAAATAATGAAAAACTGTTTTTT. Translating it yields CAISDPTGNNEKLFF. J is TRBJ1-4 and V is TRBV10-3, with D possibly TRBD1 on 6 matching bases. Germline loops: CDR1 ENHRY, CDR2 SYGVKD. The CDR3 runs to 15 residues. V gave up 3 bases and J gave up 4 bases, with 12 bases separating them.

The CDR3 nucleotides read TGTGCCAGCAGCTTAGTGGGGTCCCTAGCGGCCTACGAGCAGTACTTC. It yields the protein CASSLVGSLAAYEQYF. This chain links TRBV7-9 with TRBJ2-7; 7 nucleotides match TRBD2. CDR3 length: 16 amino acids. Trimming cost V 1 base and J 2 bases; bases outside gene matches: 8. The germline CDR1 and CDR2 sequences are SEHNR and FQNEAQ (reference sequence).

This clone appeared a single time. CDR3 region: CASSERSSGVRGVDTQYF. The CDR3 bases are TGTGCCAGCAGCGAAAGGTCCTCGGGGGTACGAGGTGTAGATACGCAGTATTTT. This chain uses TRBV9 with TRBJ2-3, with a weak D call TRBD2 (6 bases). V was clipped by 3 bases and J by 5 bases, with 25 bases between them. From germline, CDR1 is SGDLS and CDR2 YYNGEE. The CDR3 has 18 amino acids.

The table lists this clone with a count of one. The V gene is TRBV4-1, the J gene TRBJ1-5; TRBD1 is a possible D gene (6 bases). The CDR3 totals 14 residues. The V gene's germline CDR1 is MGHRA and CDR2 YSYEKL. V was shortened by 3 bases and J by 6 bases, with 12 bases between the two germline ends. The CDR3 region is CASSHPGAGQPQHF. The CDR3 nucleotides read TGCGCCAGCAGCCACCCGGGGGCCGGTCAGCCCCAGCATTTT.

The chain uses TRBV10-3 and TRBJ2-3; 9 bases are a match to TRBD2. There are 14 residues in the CDR3. J was trimmed by 3 bases and V by 8 bases; bases with no gene match: 6. CDR1 is ENHRY, CDR2 SYGVKD, per germline. CDR3 protein: CAIGTSRWTDTQYF. The CDR3 DNA reads TGTGCCATCGGGACTAGCCGGTGGACAGATACGCAGTATTTT.

The genes are TRBV7-9 and TRBJ2-3; D remains ambiguous. The germline V gene has CDR1 SEHNR and CDR2 FQNEAQ (reference sequence). There are 13 residues in the CDR3. Trimming removed 0 bases at V and 4 bases at J, with 5 bases between. This chain's CDR3 is CASSLAGSDTQYF. The CDR3, as DNA: TGTGCCAGCAGCTTAGCAGGGTCAGATACGCAGTATTTT.

This chain connects TRBV2 to TRBJ2-2; 10 nucleotides line up with TRBD2. The ends lost 3 bases at V and 6 bases at J; junction bases unmatched: 10. The CDR3 consists of 17 residues. Per the germline V gene, CDR1 is SNHLY and CDR2 is FYNNEI. The CDR3 spells CASSEGLAGAHPGELFF. CDR3 in DNA: TGTGCCAGCAGTGAGGGTCTAGCGGGGGCCCACCCCGGGGAGCTGTTTTTT.

The chain joins TRBV5-1 to TRBJ2-1; the match to TRBD2 covers 14 bases. The CDR3 is made up of 16 amino acids. V trimming: 3 bases; J trimming: 5 bases; junction bases outside the gene matches: 4. Germline-derived CDR1 and CDR2 are SGHRS and YFSETQ. The CDR3 spells CASSSGTSGGHNEQFF. DNA of the CDR3: TGCGCCAGCAGCTCCGGGACTAGCGGGGGTCACAATGAGCAGTTCTTC.

The gene calls are TRBV11-2 and TRBJ2-7; D perhaps matches TRBD1 (5 bases). Germline CDR1 SGHAT, CDR2 FQNNGV. This CDR3 has 13 residues. The V end lost 2 bases, the J end lost 2 bases, and 7 bases lay between the germline ends. The CDR3: CASSLIQAYEQYF. In nucleotides, the CDR3 is TGTGCCAGCAGCTTAATACAGGCCTACGAGCAGTACTTC.

Worth noting for this clone: The sample has other DNA sequences that encode this CDR3 too. The chain employs TRBV2 and TRBJ1-5, with D maybe TRBD1 (5 bases). The CDR3 has 14 amino acids. From germline, CDR1 is SNHLY and CDR2 FYNNEI. The ends were cut back, 5 bases at V and 3 bases at J, with 11 bases in the middle. As DNA, the CDR3 is TGTGCCAGCAGTCGGGACGGCTCCAATCAGCCCCAGCATTTT. It codes for CASSRDGSNQPQHF.

V usage is TRBV10-3 and J usage is TRBJ2-6; 9 bases agree with TRBD2. Germline V CDR1 and CDR2: ENHRY, SYGVKD. Trimming cost V 2 bases and J 2 bases; bases outside gene matches: 1. The CDR3 is made up of 16 amino acids. CDR3 sequence (DNA): TGTGCCATCAGTGAGAGCGGGGGGCCTGGGGCCAACGTCCTGACTTTC. Protein: CAISESGGPGANVLTF.

The rearrangement joins TRBV5-4 to TRBJ2-5; 8 positions agree with TRBD1. CDR3 length: 14 amino acids. Germline V gene data show CDR1 as SGHNT and CDR2 as YYREEE (reference sequence). The V gene end was trimmed by 5 bases and the J gene end by 5 bases; junction bases not matched to a gene: 8. CDR3 DNA sequence: TGTGCCAGCAGTTCGACAGGGGCAGTGGAGACCCAGTACTTC. Translated: CASSSTGAVETQYF.

As to this clone: This CDR3 is also generated by other DNA sequences in the sample. The chain is built from TRBV18 and TRBJ1-5; 10 nucleotides match TRBD1. Trimming took 3 bases from V and 2 from J; bases not matched to a gene: 1. CDR1 KGHSH and CDR2 LQKENI come from the germline V gene. The CDR3 totals 15 residues. In DNA, the CDR3 is TGTGCCAGCTCACCGGGGACAGGGGGCAATCAGCCCCAGCATTTT. It encodes CASSPGTGGNQPQHF.